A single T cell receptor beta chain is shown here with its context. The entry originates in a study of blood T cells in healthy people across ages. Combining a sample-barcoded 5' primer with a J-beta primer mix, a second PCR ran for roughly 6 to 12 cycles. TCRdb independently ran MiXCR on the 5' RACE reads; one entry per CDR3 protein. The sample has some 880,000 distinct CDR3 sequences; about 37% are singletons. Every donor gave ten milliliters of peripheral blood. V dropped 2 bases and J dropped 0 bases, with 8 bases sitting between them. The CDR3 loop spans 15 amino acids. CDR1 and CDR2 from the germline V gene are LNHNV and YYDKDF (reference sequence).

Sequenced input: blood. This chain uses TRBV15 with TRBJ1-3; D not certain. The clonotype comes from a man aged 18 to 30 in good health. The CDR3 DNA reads TGTGCCACCAGCAGAAATCCAGCCTCTGGAAACACCATATATTTT. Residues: CATSRNPASGNTIYF.